The 20 T cell receptor beta chains below all came from one sample that was sequenced in a study of OX40 agonist ivuxolimab in advanced cancers. Only in-frame clones appear in the TCRdb table, and some are missing; sequencing was by immunoSEQ multiplex PCR. This sample has about 49,000 clones, with approximately 75% found just once. The sample here was CD4+ or CD8+ T cells sorted from blood, taken in a trial of the OX40 agonist ivuxolimab. The receptor source for this set is an adult with an advanced solid tumor such as melanoma, head and neck, liver or kidney cancer.

J is TRBJ1-2 and V is TRBV6-5, with D maybe TRBD1 (5 bases). CDR1 and CDR2 (germline): MNHEY, SVGAGI. The CDR3 covers 15 residues. Trimming removed 0 bases at V and 4 bases at J, with 12 bases between. The chain's CDR3 is CASSYSSSGAYGYTF. The CDR3 DNA reads as TGTGCCAGCAGTTACTCGAGTAGTGGGGCCTATGGCTACACCTTC.

The genes are TRBV6-1 and TRBJ2-2; D is possibly TRBD1 (5 bases). This CDR3 is 14 amino acids long. V was cut by 10 bases and J by 1 base, with 13 bases left in between. Germline CDR1 reads MNHNS; CDR2 reads SASEGT. In nucleotides, the CDR3 is TGTGCCACCAACTTAAGGGGGAACACCGGGGAGCTGTTTTTT. This codes for CATNLRGNTGELFF.

The V gene is TRBV5-4, the J gene TRBJ2-7; 7 nucleotides match TRBD1. V was pared by 4 bases and J by 0 bases, with 4 bases of the junction left unmatched. CDR1 is SGHNT and CDR2 is YYREEE in the germline V gene (reference sequence). This CDR3 is 14 amino acids long. The CDR3 here is CASSQGTASYEQYF. DNA for the CDR3: TGTGCCAGCAGCCAGGGGACAGCCTCCTACGAGCAGTACTTC.

The chain links TRBV10-1 to TRBJ2-7; maybe TRBD2 (6 bases). CDR1 WNHNN and CDR2 SYGVQD come from the germline V gene (reference sequence). This CDR3 is 13 amino acids long. V lost 2 bases and J lost 6, with 11 bases in between. Here the CDR3 DNA reads TGCGCCAGCAGTGAGAGGCAGGGAGGCGAGCAGTACTTC. It yields the protein CASSERQGGEQYF.

The chain couples TRBV5-6 to TRBJ1-2; no firm D call. Germline CDR1 reads SGHDT; CDR2 reads YYEEEE. V was pared by 4 bases and J by 3 bases, with 10 bases between. This CDR3 has 13 residues. The CDR3 sequence: CASSPGGYYGYTF. DNA of the CDR3: TGTGCCAGCAGCCCGGGTGGGTACTATGGCTACACCTTC.

The chain combines TRBV5-1 with TRBJ1-2; D may be TRBD1 (6 bases). From germline, CDR1 is SGHRS and CDR2 YFSETQ. Between the trimmed V and J ends, which lost 1 base and 3 bases, there was a span of 13 bases. This CDR3 has 15 amino acids. This CDR3 is CASSLHRAADYGYTF. CDR3 nucleotides: TGCGCCAGCAGCTTGCACAGGGCGGCTGACTATGGCTACACCTTC.

The chain uses TRBV28 and TRBJ1-1; tentatively, D is TRBD1 (5 bases). This CDR3 spans 15 amino acids. V was shortened by 4 bases and J by 2 bases, with 14 bases between the two germline ends. Looked up from germline, CDR1 is MDHEN and CDR2 is SYDVKM. The chain's CDR3 is CASSSPGGTNTEAFF. CDR3 nucleotide sequence: TGTGCCAGCAGTTCCCCGGGGGGGACCAACACTGAAGCTTTCTTT.

This clone was picked up one time. The chain uses TRBV5-4 and TRBJ1-2; D unclear. The germline gives CDR1 SGHNT, CDR2 YYREEE (reference sequence). The CDR3 extends over 14 amino acids. Between the trimmed V and J ends, which lost 0 bases and 8 bases, there was a span of 14 bases. CDR3 coding DNA: TGTGCCAGCAGCTTGGAGCCAGACGGAAGGGGCTACACCTTC. Its translation is CASSLEPDGRGYTF.

The rearrangement joins TRBV7-3 to TRBJ1-4; D is undetermined. The CDR3 contains 13 residues. Germline V gene lookup returns CDR1 SGHTA and CDR2 FQGTGA. V was pared by 5 bases and J by 8 bases, with 12 bases between. The CDR3 DNA reads TGTGCCAGCAGCCCCCGCCAAGGCGAAAAACTGTTTTTT. Its translation: CASSPRQGEKLFF.

The chain couples TRBV6-5 to TRBJ1-2, with TRBD1 matching 9 bases. The CDR3 sequence is 15 residues long. Per the germline V gene, CDR1 is MNHEY and CDR2 is SVGAGI. J was trimmed by 2 bases and V by 7 bases; bases with no gene match: 8. The CDR3 reads CASTPQGALNYGYTF. The DNA of the CDR3 is TGTGCCAGCACCCCACAGGGGGCCTTAAACTATGGCTACACCTTC.

The V gene is TRBV12-5, the J gene TRBJ2-1; D tentatively fits TRBD1 or TRBD2 (6 bases each). The CDR3 has 14 amino acids. Trimming removed 6 bases at V and 12 bases at J, with 21 bases between. Germline V gene sequence: CDR1 LGHNT, CDR2 FRNRAP. CDR3 in amino acids: CASGPRGPNDGQFF. DNA of the CDR3: TGTGCTAGTGGACCCCGGGGGCCGAACGATGGGCAGTTCTTC.

The chain links TRBV9 to TRBJ1-1; 7 bases are shared with TRBD1. This CDR3 has 15 residues. V lost 5 bases to trimming and J lost 6 bases; unmatched junction nucleotides: 13. CDR1 SGDLS and CDR2 YYNGEE come from the germline V gene. The CDR3 DNA reads TGTGCCAGCAGGCGAACACCCCAGGGGGGGGCTGAAGCTTTCTTT. Amino acid sequence: CASRRTPQGGAEAFF.

The chain is built from TRBV7-9 and TRBJ1-5; 7 bases match TRBD1. Trimming at V came to 3 bases and at J to 4 bases, leaving 15 bases not matched to a gene. Germline-derived CDR1 and CDR2 are SEHNR and FQNEAQ (reference sequence). This CDR3 is 18 amino acids long. CDR3 coding DNA: TGTGCCAGCAGCTTGTTCACCGGAGGACAGGTGGGTAATCAGCCCCAGCATTTT. Its protein product is CASSLFTGGQVGNQPQHF.

The rearrangement joins TRBV28 to TRBJ2-7; D might be TRBD1 (6 bases). The CDR3 has 15 amino acids. V lost 6 bases, J lost 3 bases, and 18 bases lay in between. Germline V gene sequence: CDR1 MDHEN, CDR2 SYDVKM. The CDR3 loop is CASRRVNEGGYEQYF. For the CDR3, the DNA is TGTGCCAGCAGGAGGGTAAACGAAGGGGGCTACGAGCAGTACTTC.

The chain joins TRBV6-5 to TRBJ1-2, with TRBD1 matching 7 bases. Trimming at V came to 6 bases and at J to 2 bases, leaving 6 bases not matched to a gene. Germline CDR1 and CDR2: MNHEY and SVGAGI. This CDR3 has 14 amino acids. The CDR3 DNA sequence: TGTGCCAGCAGAGGGGGCTCCTCAAACTATGGCTACACCTTC. Protein sequence: CASRGGSSNYGYTF.

The CDR3 nucleotides are TGTGCCAGCTCACCAGGAATCCGCCCCTACGAGCAGTACTTC. This translates into CASSPGIRPYEQYF. The rearrangement uses TRBV18 and TRBJ2-7; unclear D gene. V lost 2 bases, J lost 2 bases, and 10 bases lay in between. Germline V gene lookup returns CDR1 KGHSH and CDR2 LQKENI. The CDR3 consists of 14 residues.

This chain links TRBV23-1 with TRBJ1-2; no definite D call. TRBV23-1 is labeled an ORF, and its function is uncertain. V was pared by 0 bases and J by 4 bases, with 15 bases between. CDR3 size: 16 residues. CDR3: CASSQSEQVKGYGYTF. CDR3 sequence (DNA): TGCGCCAGCAGTCAATCGGAGCAGGTCAAAGGCTATGGCTACACCTTC.

The count of this clone is one. This rearrangement joins TRBV6-1 to TRBJ1-2; 10 nucleotides agree with TRBD1. The CDR3 length is 15 residues. With V trimmed by 5 bases and J by 5 bases, 8 bases remained unmatched. Germline CDR1 and CDR2: MNHNS and SASEGT. The CDR3 DNA sequence: TGTGCCAGCAGTCTCGGACAGGGGGAGAGTTATGGCTACACCTTC. It is translated as CASSLGQGESYGYTF.

This chain uses TRBV7-9 with TRBJ1-1; 7 bases agree with TRBD1. Germline CDR1 and CDR2: SEHNR and FQNEAQ (reference sequence). The CDR3 length is 15 residues. The J segment lost 4 bases and the V segment lost 2 bases, leaving 7 bases of the junction unmatched. Here the CDR3 reads CASSLSAQGVTEAFF. CDR3 nucleotides: TGTGCCAGCAGCTTATCCGCCCAGGGGGTCACTGAAGCTTTCTTT.

The table lists this clone with a few counts. The gene calls are TRBV7-2 and TRBJ2-2, with D unclear. V was shortened by 4 bases and J by 2 bases, with 5 bases between the two germline ends. This CDR3 comprises 13 residues. In germline, CDR1 is SGHTA, CDR2 FQGNSA. The chain's CDR3 is CASSSGNTGELFF. Here the CDR3 DNA reads TGTGCCAGCAGCTCAGGCAACACCGGGGAGCTGTTTTTT.